This TCR beta chain was sequenced during a study of blood T cells in healthy people across ages. Notes on the study in general: Any changes in expanded clonotypes were possibly confounded, as donor CMV status remained unknown. Diversity figures derived from one million T cells were judged to underestimate the true value. Both naive CD4+ cell counts and diversity were greater in long-lived donors than in aged donors.

A note on this clonotype: Its antigen is currently unknown. A single base separates this from a much larger clone, so it may be a read error.

Together with a sample-barcoded 5' primer, a J-beta primer mix was included in a second PCR lasting roughly 6 to 12 cycles. MiXCR, applied by TCRdb to the 5' RACE reads, yields one record per CDR3 protein. Among approximately 810,000 distinct CDR3 sequences, about 30% were seen once, and the ten largest hold approximately 15%. Sequenced material: blood. The clonotype originates from a woman aged 80 or older in good health.

In DNA, the CDR3 is TGTGCCAGCAGCCAAGAAGGCAGGGGAGATTATGGCTGCACCTTC. This gives the protein CASSQEGRGDYGCTF. The chain links TRBV4-2 to TRBJ1-2, with D perhaps TRBD1 (6 bases). The CDR3 has 15 residues. Germline V gene sequence: CDR1 LGHNA, CDR2 YNFKEQ.